One T cell receptor (beta chain) is described in this entry. Antigen specificity is unknown. This entry is derived from a study of CD8 T cells in ankylosing spondylitis. Study conclusions and caveats: It appeared that ankylosing spondylitis blood was characterized by a TCR beta motif of fewer than 10 highly homologous variants.

Generation of TCR beta libraries employed quantitative 5'-RACE incorporating molecular barcodes. A single record per CDR3 protein comes from TCRdb applying MiXCR to the 5' RACE reads. The sample gives around 25,000 distinct CDR3 sequences, over 10% of which show up once; about 35% is in the top ten. The receptor was isolated from a male donor with ankylosing spondylitis or in good health (not recorded which). The sequenced sample was blood.

CDR3 DNA: TGTGCCAGCTCACCACCGGCGACAGGGGGCACCGGGGAGCTGTTTTTT. As protein: CASSPPATGGTGELFF. The rearrangement joins TRBV18 to TRBJ2-2; TRBD1 aligns across 9 bases. V trimming: 0 bases; J trimming: 4 bases; junction bases outside the gene matches: 3. The CDR3 is 16 amino acids. Germline loops: CDR1 KGHSH, CDR2 LQKENI.